What follows are 7 T cell receptor beta chains derived from one specimen sequenced in a study of regulatory T cells in long-lasting Graves disease. Time point meaning: newly diagnosed GD, antithyroid drugs for less than 3 months. From PBMCs, RNA was extracted and then used to make the TCR library. CDR3 regions were amplified by Arm-PCR using iRepertoire HTBI primers to build TCR beta libraries. TCRdb reanalysed the multiplex PCR reads using MiXCR and keeps one entry per CDR3 protein. Found here are approximately 210,000 distinct CDR3 sequences, about 17% of them singletons; the top ten hold approximately 24%. The material was peripheral blood mononuclear cells (PBMCs), obtained at new diagnosis, from a patient treated with antithyroid drugs. Receptors were obtained from a female donor with Graves disease.

V is TRBV30 and J is TRBJ2-2; TRBD2 aligns across 7 bases. The CDR3 runs to 15 residues. Germline V gene sequence: CDR1 GTSNPN, CDR2 SVGIG (reference sequence). V shed 2 bases, J shed 0 bases, and the junction held 3 bases outside the gene matches. CDR3 amino acids: CAWSPRGANTGELFF. The CDR3 nucleotides are TGTGCCTGGAGTCCTCGGGGGGCGAACACCGGGGAGCTGTTTTTT.

This clonotype was seen repeatedly, ten times or more. The CDR3 sequence is CASSSHGGNYGYTF. In DNA form, the CDR3 reads TGTGCCAGCAGTTCGCACGGGGGAAACTATGGCTACACCTTC. The gene calls are TRBV27 and TRBJ1-2, with D possibly being TRBD1 (5 bases). This CDR3 has 14 residues. Trimming left V 4 bases short and J 2 bases short, with 11 bases between. Germline CDR1 and CDR2: MNHEY and SMNVEV (reference sequence).

A word on this clonotype: A far bigger clonotype differs at one base, so this is likely a read error. This rearrangement joins TRBV7-8 to TRBJ2-7, with 7 bases aligning to TRBD1. The germline gives CDR1 SGHVS, CDR2 FQNEAQ. The junction had 5 bases not matched to a gene; V was cut back by 7 bases and J by 2 bases. The CDR3 sequence is 13 residues long. The CDR3, as DNA: TGTGCCAGCACCCCCGGGACAGCCTACGAGCAGTACTTC. This translates into CASTPGTAYEQYF. The whole variable domain, remainder taken from reference TRBV7-8 and TRBJ2-7, is GAGVSQSPRYKVAKRGQDVALRCDPISGHVSLFWYQQALGQGPEFLTYFQNEAQLDKSGLPSDRFFAERPEGSVSTLKIQRTQQEDSAVYLCASTPGTAYEQYFGPGTRLTVT.

This clonotype was seen at least ten times. The chain uses TRBV7-9 and TRBJ2-1; D is ambiguous. Between the trimmed V and J ends, which lost 5 bases and 5 bases, there was a span of 10 bases. The CDR3 covers 13 residues. Germline assignment: CDR1 SEHNR and CDR2 FQNEAQ (reference sequence). The CDR3 DNA reads TGTGCCAGCAGCCCCCCCGCGGACAATGAGCAGTTCTTC. This translates into CASSPPADNEQFF. Together with reference TRBV7-9 and TRBJ2-1, the CDR3 gives the full variable domain: DTGVSQNPRHKITKRGQNVTFRCDPISEHNRLYWYRQTLGQGPEFLTYFQNEAQLEKSRLLSDRFSAERPKGSFSTLEIQRTEQGDSAMYLCASSPPADNEQFFGPGTRLTVL.

This clonotype appeared many times. This chain uses TRBV13 with TRBJ1-1; D is uncertain. The CDR3 is 13 residues long. The V gene lost 0 bases and the J gene lost 7 bases, with 9 bases spanning the gap. The germline V gene has CDR1 PRHDT and CDR2 FYEKMQ (reference sequence). CDR3 residues: CASSLGRRVEAFF. The DNA of the CDR3 is TGTGCCAGCAGCTTAGGACGGCGTGTTGAAGCTTTCTTT.

This clonotype was seen repeatedly, ten times or more. The J gene is TRBJ2-7, the V gene TRBV11-2, with TRBD1 matching 7 bases. The germline gives CDR1 SGHAT, CDR2 FQNNGV. This CDR3 has 14 residues. The V segment lost 5 bases and the J segment 0 bases; nucleotides outside the gene matches: 4. CDR3 DNA sequence: TGTGCCAGCAGCCGGAGGACAGGCTCCTACGAGCAGTACTTC. This sequence encodes CASSRRTGSYEQYF.

This clonotype was seen repeatedly, ten times or more. The chain joins TRBV20-1 to TRBJ1-1; 8 bases map to TRBD1. Germline CDR1 is DFQATT and CDR2 is SNEGSKA (reference sequence). The CDR3 sequence is 14 residues long. V dropped 1 base and J dropped 7; count of bases not matched to a gene: 8. The CDR3: CSARGGTGGFEAFF. As DNA, the CDR3 is TGCAGTGCTAGAGGCGGGACAGGCGGGTTTGAAGCTTTCTTT.